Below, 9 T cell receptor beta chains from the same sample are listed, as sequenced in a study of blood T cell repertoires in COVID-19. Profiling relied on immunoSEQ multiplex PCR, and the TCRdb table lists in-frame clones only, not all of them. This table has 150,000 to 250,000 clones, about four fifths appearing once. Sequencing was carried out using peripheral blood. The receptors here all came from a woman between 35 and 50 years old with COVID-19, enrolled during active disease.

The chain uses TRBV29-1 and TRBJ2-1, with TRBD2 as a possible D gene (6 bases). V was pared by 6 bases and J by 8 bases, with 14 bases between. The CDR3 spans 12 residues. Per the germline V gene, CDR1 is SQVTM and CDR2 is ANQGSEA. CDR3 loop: CSVRDGGYEQFF. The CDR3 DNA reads TGCAGCGTAAGGGACGGGGGTTATGAGCAGTTCTTC.

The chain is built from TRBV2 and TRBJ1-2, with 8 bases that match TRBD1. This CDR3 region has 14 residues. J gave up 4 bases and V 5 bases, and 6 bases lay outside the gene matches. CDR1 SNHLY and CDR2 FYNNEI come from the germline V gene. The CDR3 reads CASSTGTGPYGYTF. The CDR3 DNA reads TGTGCCAGCAGTACCGGGACAGGACCCTATGGCTACACCTTC. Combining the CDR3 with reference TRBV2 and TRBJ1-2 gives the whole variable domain EPEVTQTPSHQVTQMGQEVILRCVPISNHLYFYWYRQILGQKVEFLVSFYNNEISEKSEIFDDQFSVERPDGSNFTLKIRSTKLEDSAMYFCASSTGTGPYGYTFGSGTRLTVV.

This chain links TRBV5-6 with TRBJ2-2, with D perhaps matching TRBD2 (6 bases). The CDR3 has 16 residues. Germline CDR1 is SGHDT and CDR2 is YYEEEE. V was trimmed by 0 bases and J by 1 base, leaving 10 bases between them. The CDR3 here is CASSLVVRENTGELFF. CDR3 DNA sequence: TGTGCCAGCAGCTTGGTTGTGCGGGAGAACACCGGGGAGCTGTTTTTT.

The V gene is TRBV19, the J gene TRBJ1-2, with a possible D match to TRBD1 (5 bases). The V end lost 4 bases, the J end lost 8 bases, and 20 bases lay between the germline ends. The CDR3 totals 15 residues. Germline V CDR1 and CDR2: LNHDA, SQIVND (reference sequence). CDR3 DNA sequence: TGTGCCAGTAGTAATTCCAGACAGTCGATGGGAGGCTACACCTTC. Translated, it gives CASSNSRQSMGGYTF.

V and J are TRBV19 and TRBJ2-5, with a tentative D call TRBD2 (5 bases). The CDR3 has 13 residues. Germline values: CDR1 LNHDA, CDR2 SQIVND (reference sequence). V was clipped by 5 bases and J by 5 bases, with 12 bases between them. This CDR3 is CASSEGRIETQYF. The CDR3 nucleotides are TGTGCCAGTAGTGAGGGCCGTATCGAGACCCAGTACTTC.

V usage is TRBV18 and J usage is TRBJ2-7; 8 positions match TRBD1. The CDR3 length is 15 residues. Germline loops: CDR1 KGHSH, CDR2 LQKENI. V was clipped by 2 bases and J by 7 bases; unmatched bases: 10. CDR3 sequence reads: CASSPIQGAGREQYF. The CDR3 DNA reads TGTGCCAGCTCACCAATCCAGGGGGCTGGAAGGGAGCAGTACTTC.

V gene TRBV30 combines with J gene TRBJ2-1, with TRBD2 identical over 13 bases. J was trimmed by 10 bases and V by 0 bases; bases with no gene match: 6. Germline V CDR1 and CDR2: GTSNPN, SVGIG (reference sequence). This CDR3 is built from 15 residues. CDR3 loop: CAWSVLAGGPREQFF. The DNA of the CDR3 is TGTGCCTGGAGTGTACTAGCGGGAGGGCCAAGAGAGCAGTTCTTC.

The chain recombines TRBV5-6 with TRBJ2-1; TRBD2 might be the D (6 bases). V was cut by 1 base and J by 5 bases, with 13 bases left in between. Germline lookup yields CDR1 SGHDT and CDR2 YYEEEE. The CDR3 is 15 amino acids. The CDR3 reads CASSLRERLNNEQFF. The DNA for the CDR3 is TGTGCCAGCAGCTTGCGGGAGAGACTTAACAATGAGCAGTTCTTC.

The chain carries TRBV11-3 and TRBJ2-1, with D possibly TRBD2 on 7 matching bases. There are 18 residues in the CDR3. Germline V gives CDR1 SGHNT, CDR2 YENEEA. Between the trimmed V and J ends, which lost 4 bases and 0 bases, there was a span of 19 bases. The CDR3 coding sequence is TGTGCCAGCAGCTACGGGCGAGGGGCGGGGGCCTCCTACAATGAGCAGTTCTTC. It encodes CASSYGRGAGASYNEQFF.